This T cell receptor (beta chain) emerged from a study of T cell changes during pregnancy in multiple sclerosis. The V gene's germline CDR1 is MDHEN and CDR2 SYDVKM. V shed 3 bases and J shed 0 bases, with 15 bases lying between them. The CDR3 contains 17 residues. Sequenced by immunoSEQ multiplex PCR; TCRdb stores in-frame clones only, minus some. The table records approximately 37,000 clones, roughly 89% of them present only once. This receptor was taken from a female donor with multiple sclerosis, enrolled in a pregnancy study. Sequenced material: CD4+ T cells from peripheral blood mononuclear cells, taken in the first trimester of pregnancy. The chain couples TRBV28 to TRBJ2-1; TRBD2 is a possible D gene (6 bases). CDR3 amino acids: CASSFVSGGSSYNEQFF. CDR3 in DNA: TGTGCCAGCAGTTTCGTGTCAGGAGGGAGCTCCTACAATGAGCAGTTCTTC.